The next 6 T cell receptor beta chains were all read from a single sample in a study of Tregs in tolerant kidney transplant recipients. Related graft donors supplied nonmyeloablative bone marrow transplants, and mixed chimerism was transient. This table comes from immunoSEQ multiplex PCR, and its TCRdb copy is limited to in-frame clones, with some not included. The table lists about 11,000 clones. The sequenced sample was CD8+ T cells from blood (PBMCs), obtained 24 months after the transplant. The receptors stem from a human patient who received a combined kidney and bone marrow transplant. A subset of T cells may come from the graft donor.

A note on this clone: The read comes to an end 3 residues before the CDR3 does, leaving the germline J gene to fill in the end. This chain uses TRBV2 with TRBJ2-2, with D possibly TRBD1 on 6 matching bases. The V gene lost 6 bases and the J gene lost 5 bases, with 10 bases spanning the gap. The CDR3 runs to 13 residues. Germline CDR1 SNHLY, CDR2 FYNNEI. CDR3 loop: CASRDSLTGELFF. Partial CDR3 DNA: TGTGCCAGCAGGGACAGCCTTACCGGGGAG.

As regards this clone: The CDR3 end falls 3 residues outside the read, so it is completed with the germline J gene. This rearrangement joins TRBV5-5 to TRBJ2-1, with 7 bases fitting TRBD1. V lost 4 bases, J lost 8 bases, and 3 bases stayed unmatched. Germline-derived CDR1 and CDR2 are SGHKS and YYEKEE (reference sequence). The CDR3 runs to 12 residues. CDR3 bases read: TGTGCCAGCAGCCCCCAGGGGGATGAG. This translates into CASSPQGDE. The whole CDR3 reads CASSPQGDEQFF.

To note about this clone: The CDR3 goes on 3 residues after the read ends, and that part is filled in from the germline J gene. The V gene is TRBV7-9, the J gene TRBJ2-5; a weak D match, TRBD2 (5 bases). Trimming shortened V by 6 bases and J by 2 bases, and 7 bases separated the two germline ends. Per germline, CDR1 SEHNR and CDR2 FQNEAQ (reference sequence). The CDR3 loop spans 12 amino acids. CDR3 protein: CASRDSQETQYF. CDR3 DNA (partial): TGTGCCAGCAGGGACTCGCAAGAGACC. Filled out from reference TRBV7-9 and TRBJ2-5, the complete variable domain reads DTGVSQNPRHKITKRGQNVTFRCDPISEHNRLYWYRQTLGQGPEFLTYFQNEAQLEKSRLLSDRFSAERPKGSFSTLEIQRTEQGDSAMYLCASRDSQETQYFGPGTRLLVL.

CDR3 sequence: CASSDTGAYNEQFF. CDR3 DNA, as far as it was read: TGTGCCAGCAGTGATACAGGGGCCTACAATGAG. The chain uses TRBV2 and TRBJ2-1; 7 bases are a match to TRBD1. The read comes to an end 3 residues before the CDR3 does, leaving the germline J gene to fill in the end. CDR3 length: 14 residues. V lost 3 bases to trimming and J lost 2 bases; unmatched junction nucleotides: 1. Germline V gene data show CDR1 as SNHLY and CDR2 as FYNNEI.

To note about this clone: The sequence runs out 3 residues before the end of the CDR3; the remainder is reconstructed from the germline J gene. The rearrangement joins TRBV28 to TRBJ2-1, with 8 nucleotides matching TRBD2. The CDR3 is 15 residues long. J lost 2 bases, V lost 5 bases, and 5 bases had no gene match. CDR1 MDHEN and CDR2 SYDVKM come from the germline V gene. CDR3 sequence reads: CASSDSGIPYNEQFF. CDR3 bases read: TGTGCCAGCAGTGATAGCGGGATTCCCTACAATGAG. Full variable domain (remainder filled in from reference TRBV28 and TRBJ2-1): DVKVTQSSRYLVKRTGEKVFLECVQDMDHENMFWYRQDPGLGLRLIYFSYDVKMKEKGDIPEGYSVSREKKERFSLILESASTNQTSMYLCASSDSGIPYNEQFFGPGTRLTVL.

Of note for this clone: The read terminates 3 residues ahead of where the CDR3 ends, so the germline J gene completes it. This chain joins TRBV7-6 and TRBJ1-3; D is unclear. The CDR3 sequence is 13 residues long. Germline V gene sequence: CDR1 SGHVS, CDR2 FNYEAQ. The ends were cut back, 2 bases at V and 4 bases at J, with 6 bases in the middle. The sequenced part of the CDR3 DNA is TGTGCCAGCAGCTTAATTCTGGGAAACACC. Translating gives CASSLILGNT. The full CDR3 protein reads CASSLILGNTIYF.